The 4 T cell receptor beta chains given below trace back to one sample, sequenced in a study of T-cell reconstitution after alpha-beta-depleted transplantation in children. Unique molecular identifiers were incorporated during preparation of the TCRbeta library. TCRdb reprocessed the PCR reads with MiXCR, giving one entry per CDR3 protein. This sample has 490,000 or so distinct CDR3 sequences; 12% occur once, and the top ten carry around 5.6%. The sequencing used PBMCs from the stem cell graft donor, collected from the stem cell graft. All receptors derive from a human donor who donated a stem cell graft to a child with combined immunodeficiency.

This clonotype was seen at least ten times. The chain carries TRBV12-3 or TRBV12-4 and TRBJ1-1, with TRBD1 as a possible D gene (5 bases). The V end was cut by 3 bases, the J end by 3 bases, with 8 bases between. The CDR3 has 13 amino acids. DNA of the CDR3: TGTGCCAGCAGTTTTACAGGTCACACTGAAGCTTTCTTT. This codes for CASSFTGHTEAFF.

The rearrangement links TRBV7-2 to TRBJ2-3, with TRBD2 matching over 9 bases. V shed 5 bases, J shed 6 bases, and the junction held 9 bases outside the gene matches. Germline V gene sequence: CDR1 SGHTA, CDR2 FQGNSA. This CDR3 contains 15 residues. CDR3 nucleotides: TGTGCCAGCAGCCCCCAGCGGGGGGCGATGGATACGCAGTATTTT. Translating gives CASSPQRGAMDTQYF.

This clonotype was observed a handful of times. This chain links TRBV3-1 with TRBJ2-6, with unresolved D. The CDR3 sequence is 16 residues long. Germline V lookup: CDR1 LGHDT, CDR2 YNNKEL (reference sequence). The V gene lost 2 bases and the J gene lost 1 base, with 9 bases spanning the gap. CDR3: CASSQSPVSGANVLTF. The CDR3 DNA sequence: TGTGCCAGCAGCCAATCCCCCGTATCTGGGGCCAACGTCCTGACTTTC.

Many counts were recorded for this clonotype. This rearrangement joins TRBV29-1 to TRBJ2-7; 12 bases are shared with TRBD1. CDR1 is SQVTM and CDR2 is ANQGSEA in the germline V gene. The CDR3 is made up of 17 amino acids. V lost 4 bases to trimming and J lost 5 bases; unmatched junction nucleotides: 15. The CDR3 loop is CSVALVNRDRGRNEQYF. The CDR3 DNA follows: TGCAGCGTTGCTCTGGTCAACCGGGACAGGGGGCGAAACGAGCAGTACTTC.